One and the same sample provided the 22 T cell receptor beta chains below, sequenced in a study of blood T cell repertoires in COVID-19. TCRdb's copy holds only in-frame clones and misses some; the assay was immunoSEQ multiplex PCR. The data contain roughly 70,000 clones, roughly 88% of them seen just once; the ten biggest clones take up approximately 0.56%. Sequencing used peripheral blood. The receptors come from a man aged 50-60 years with COVID-19, enrolled during active disease.

Worth noting for this clone: Relative to the germline gene, one junction end is altered; a read error may explain this. The chain combines TRBV29-1 with TRBJ2-3, with D possibly TRBD1 on 7 matching bases. Germline CDR1 is SQVTM and CDR2 is ANQGSEA. This CDR3 contains 11 residues. The CDR3 DNA follows: TGCAGCGTTGAGGCAGGGGGGCACAGTAATTTT. Amino acids: CSVEAGGHSNF.

CDR3 bases: TGTGCCAGCAGCCGACAGGCTAATGAAAAACTGTTTTTT. It encodes CASSRQANEKLFF. J is TRBJ1-4 and V is TRBV3-1 (or the pseudogene TRBV3-2), with D tentatively TRBD1 (6 bases). Germline V CDR1 and CDR2: LGHDT, YNNKEL (reference sequence). CDR3 length: 13 amino acids. V was cut by 4 bases and J by 3 bases, with 6 bases left in between.

The CDR3 DNA sequence: TGTGCCAGCAGTGAACAGGGGGCGAACACCGGGGAGCTGTTTTTT. This translates into CASSEQGANTGELFF. The rearrangement uses TRBV6-1 and TRBJ2-2; 7 bases agree with TRBD1. Trimming cost V 2 bases and J 0 bases; bases outside gene matches: 0. The CDR3 covers 15 residues. Germline CDR1 reads MNHNS; CDR2 reads SASEGT.

This clone was seen a few times. The V and J genes are TRBV28 and TRBJ1-1; D ambiguous. Germline CDR1 reads MDHEN; CDR2 reads SYDVKM. The ends were cut back, 7 bases at V and 3 bases at J, with 9 bases in the middle. The CDR3 spans 12 residues. The CDR3 DNA reads TGTGCCAGCACCCTCGGGGACACTGAAGCTTTCTTT. This codes for CASTLGDTEAFF.

V and J are TRBV7-8 and TRBJ2-7, with D possibly matching TRBD1 (6 bases). V dropped 1 base and J dropped 3 bases, with 22 bases sitting between them. The CDR3 contains 18 residues. Germline V lookup: CDR1 SGHVS, CDR2 FQNEAQ. This CDR3 is CASSLEAGPLARGYEQYF. The CDR3 DNA reads as TGTGCCAGCAGCTTAGAGGCAGGGCCTCTCGCCAGGGGCTACGAGCAGTACTTC. Drawing the rest from reference TRBV7-8 and TRBJ2-7, the complete variable domain is GAGVSQSPRYKVAKRGQDVALRCDPISGHVSLFWYQQALGQGPEFLTYFQNEAQLDKSGLPSDRFFAERPEGSVSTLKIQRTQQEDSAVYLCASSLEAGPLARGYEQYFGPGTRLTVT.

On this clone: In the same sample, other DNA sequences code for this CDR3. The chain carries TRBV6-6 and TRBJ2-7; TRBD1 is a possible D gene (6 bases). This CDR3 spans 14 amino acids. Germline V gives CDR1 MNHNY, CDR2 SVGAGI (reference sequence). Trimming took 2 bases from V and 2 from J, leaving 10 bases between them. The CDR3 here is CASSYNREPYEQYF. In DNA form, the CDR3 reads TGTGCCAGCAGTTACAACAGGGAGCCCTACGAGCAGTACTTC.

The chain is built from TRBV5-4 and TRBJ2-3; D not resolved. V lost 3 bases and J lost 6, with 14 bases in between. Germline V gene lookup returns CDR1 SGHNT and CDR2 YYREEE (reference sequence). The CDR3 contains 14 residues. The CDR3 reads CASSSRFSVDTQYF. Here the CDR3 DNA reads TGTGCCAGCAGCTCGCGGTTTTCTGTGGATACGCAGTATTTT.

The chain is built from TRBV29-1 and TRBJ2-7; TRBD1 matches at 9 bases. Germline loops: CDR1 SQVTM, CDR2 ANQGSEA. The ends lost 4 bases at V and 2 bases at J; junction bases unmatched: 6. The CDR3 sequence is 14 residues long. CDR3 coding DNA: TGCAGCGTTGGGACAGGGGTCGGCCCCTACGAGCAGTACTTC. As protein: CSVGTGVGPYEQYF.

The V and J genes are TRBV6-4 and TRBJ2-1; weak D call: TRBD2 (5 bases). V lost 2 bases to trimming and J lost 14 bases, with 16 bases between them. This CDR3 is 13 amino acids long. CDR1 MRHNA and CDR2 SNTAGT come from the germline V gene. This chain's CDR3 is CASSDPGIGVEFF. As DNA, the CDR3 is TGTGCCAGCAGTGACCCGGGTATCGGGGTGGAGTTCTTC.

The V gene is TRBV7-9, the J gene TRBJ2-7; D possibly corresponds to TRBD1 (5 bases). The V gene's germline CDR1 is SEHNR and CDR2 FQNEAQ (reference sequence). The V and J ends lost 3 bases and 0 bases respectively, with 12 bases between them. The CDR3 is made up of 15 amino acids. The CDR3 is CASSFVQGRSYEQYF. The CDR3 nucleotides read TGTGCCAGCAGCTTCGTCCAGGGCCGCTCCTACGAGCAGTACTTC.

The chain couples TRBV6-1 to TRBJ1-5; no clear D gene. The CDR3 loop spans 16 amino acids. The germline CDR1 and CDR2 sequences are MNHNS and SASEGT. Deletions cut 3 bases from V and 0 bases from J, with 12 bases between. CDR3 DNA sequence: TGTGCCAGCAGTGATCGCGGCTCGGGTAGCAATCAGCCCCAGCATTTT. This codes for CASSDRGSGSNQPQHF.

This chain connects TRBV6-6 to TRBJ2-5, with D tentatively TRBD1 (5 bases). Trimming stripped 6 bases from V and 0 bases from J, with 14 bases between. CDR1 is MNHNY and CDR2 is SVGAGI in the germline V gene (reference sequence). CDR3 length: 15 residues. CDR3 nucleotide sequence: TGTGCCAGCAGAACTCTAACGACAGACCAAGAGACCCAGTACTTC. Encoded protein: CASRTLTTDQETQYF.

The chain employs TRBV6-6 and TRBJ2-7; 9 positions agree with TRBD1. CDR3 length: 15 amino acids. Looked up from germline, CDR1 is MNHNY and CDR2 is SVGAGI (reference sequence). Unmatched junction bases numbered 4, after V lost 0 bases and J lost 4 bases. The DNA of the CDR3 is TGTGCCAGCAGTTACTCCCTGGGACAGGGTTACGAGCAGTACTTC. Translated: CASSYSLGQGYEQYF.

In DNA, the CDR3 is TGTGCCAGCAGTACGCTTACGTTTAGTGGTGGCTACACCTTC. It specifies CASSTLTFSGGYTF. The gene calls are TRBV28 and TRBJ1-2; D unresolved. This CDR3 comprises 14 residues. Trimming shortened V by 5 bases and J by 7 bases, and 17 bases separated the two germline ends. CDR1 and CDR2 from the germline V gene are MDHEN and SYDVKM.

This chain uses TRBV7-2 with TRBJ2-3; 9 nucleotides line up with TRBD1. There are 16 residues in the CDR3. The V and J ends lost 5 bases and 1 base, in that order; junction bases with no gene match: 7. The germline V gene encodes CDR1 SGHTA and CDR2 FQGNSA. The CDR3 is CASSLGTGIGTDTQYF. CDR3 DNA: TGTGCCAGCAGCCTCGGGACAGGGATTGGCACAGATACGCAGTATTTT.

The genes are TRBV4-2 and TRBJ1-2; possibly TRBD1 for D (6 bases). The CDR3 extends over 17 amino acids. Germline V lookup: CDR1 LGHNA, CDR2 YNFKEQ. Between the trimmed V and J ends, which lost 2 bases and 0 bases, there was a span of 16 bases. DNA for the CDR3: TGTGCCAGCAGCCAAACCCAACAGGGCCTAGCTAACTATGGCTACACCTTC. Translation: CASSQTQQGLANYGYTF.

The chain carries TRBV5-4 and TRBJ1-2; D call uncertain. CDR1 is SGHNT, CDR2 YYREEE, per germline (reference sequence). V lost 4 bases, J lost 0 bases, and 10 bases lay in between. This CDR3 has 14 residues. In DNA form, the CDR3 reads TGTGCCAGCAGCCCCTCCCAGTCTAACTATGGCTACACCTTC. Translated, it gives CASSPSQSNYGYTF.

The chain combines TRBV13 with TRBJ2-7; 7 bases line up with TRBD1. Trimming at V came to 4 bases and at J to 0 bases, leaving 12 bases not matched to a gene. In germline, CDR1 is PRHDT, CDR2 FYEKMQ (reference sequence). The CDR3 loop spans 17 amino acids. The CDR3 reads CASSSTGSMGLSYEQYF. CDR3 coding DNA: TGTGCCAGCAGCTCGACAGGGTCGATGGGGCTCTCCTACGAGCAGTACTTC.

The V gene is TRBV25-1, the J gene TRBJ2-7; D may be TRBD1 (5 bases). Germline lookup yields CDR1 MGHDK and CDR2 SYGVNS. Trimming pared 4 bases from V and 4 bases from J, leaving 17 bases between. The CDR3 covers 15 residues. CDR3 amino acids: CASSAYVGPRYEQYF. The CDR3 DNA follows: TGTGCCAGCAGTGCCTATGTGGGGCCGCGGTACGAGCAGTACTTC.

The chain couples TRBV2 to TRBJ2-7, with TRBD1 identical over 7 bases. The CDR3 covers 14 residues. Germline trimming cut 4 bases from V and 0 bases from J; bases unmatched to any gene: 3. Germline loops: CDR1 SNHLY, CDR2 FYNNEI. The CDR3 region is CASSAGQVSYEQYF. The CDR3 DNA reads TGTGCCAGCAGTGCAGGACAGGTCTCCTACGAGCAGTACTTC.

The rearrangement joins TRBV14 to TRBJ2-7; D unresolved. The CDR3 contains 16 residues. Germline CDR1 reads SGHDN; CDR2 reads FVKESK. V lost 2 bases and J lost 3, with 17 bases in between. The CDR3 loop is CASSQTRLRWNYEQYF. The CDR3 DNA follows: TGTGCCAGCAGCCAAACGAGGCTACGATGGAACTACGAGCAGTACTTC.

The gene calls are TRBV10-3 and TRBJ1-5; D unresolved. V lost 8 bases, J lost 0 bases, and 11 bases lay in between. Germline V gives CDR1 ENHRY, CDR2 SYGVKD. This CDR3 has 14 amino acids. The CDR3 nucleotides are TGTGCCATCTCGCCCGGGGATAGCAATCAGCCCCAGCATTTT. Amino acids: CAISPGDSNQPQHF.